The following is a T cell receptor (beta chain) sequence with its context. This entry belongs to a study of blood T cell repertoires in COVID-19. Study as a whole: Samples came from the United States, Italy and Spain, spanning acute and convalescent COVID-19. The cDNA or gDNA used as material had been derived from T cells, B-cell-depleted T cells, or PBMCs.

CDR1 LGHDT and CDR2 YNNKEL come from the germline V gene (reference sequence). V shed 6 bases and J 2 bases; nucleotides not matched to a gene: 7. The CDR3 length is 15 residues. The Seattle patients joined while their infection was active and were tracked longitudinally afterward. Study processing details: Researchers report that nucleated cell counts were estimated from reference gene primer amplification. TCRdb's copy holds only in-frame clones and misses some; the assay was immunoSEQ multiplex PCR. The V and J calls and clone size are taken from that table; D and trimming were inferred from the DNA. The data hold roughly 50,000 clones, with 65% to 90% observed a single time.

The rearrangement uses TRBV3-1 (or the pseudogene TRBV3-2) and TRBJ2-3, with 8 bases lining up with TRBD1. The source material was peripheral blood. The source is a woman of 80 years or more with COVID-19, enrolled during active disease. DNA of the CDR3: TGTGCCAGCAGGGGACAGGAGCTCTACACAGATACGCAGTATTTT. Its protein product is CASRGQELYTDTQYF.